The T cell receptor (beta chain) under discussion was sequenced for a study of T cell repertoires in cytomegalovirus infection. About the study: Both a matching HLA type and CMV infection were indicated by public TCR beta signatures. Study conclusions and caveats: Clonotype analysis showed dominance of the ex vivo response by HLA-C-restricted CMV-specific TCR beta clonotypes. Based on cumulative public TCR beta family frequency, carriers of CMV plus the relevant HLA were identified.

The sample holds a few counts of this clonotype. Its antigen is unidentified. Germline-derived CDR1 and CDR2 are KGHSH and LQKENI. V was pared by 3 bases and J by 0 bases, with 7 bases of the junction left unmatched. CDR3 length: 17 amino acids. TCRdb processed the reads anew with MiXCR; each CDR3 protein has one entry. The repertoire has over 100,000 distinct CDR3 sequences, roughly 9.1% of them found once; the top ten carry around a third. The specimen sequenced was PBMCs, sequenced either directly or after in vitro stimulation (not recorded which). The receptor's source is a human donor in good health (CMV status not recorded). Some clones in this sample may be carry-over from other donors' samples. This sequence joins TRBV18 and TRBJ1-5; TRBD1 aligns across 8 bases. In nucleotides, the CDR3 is TGTGCCAGCTCACCCTGGACAGGGAGTGATAGCAATCAGCCCCAGCATTTT. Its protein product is CASSPWTGSDSNQPQHF.